The next 17 T cell receptor beta chains were all read from a single sample in a study of cytomegalovirus exposure and HLA in healthy donors. Primers for the PCR totalled 60 Vbeta and 13 Jbeta. Assay: immunoSEQ multiplex PCR; the TCRdb copy retains only in-frame clones and omits some. In the table there are around 130,000 clones, about two thirds of which are singletons. Sequenced material: PBMCs. These receptors all come from a middle-aged man in good health and CMV-seropositive.

The gene calls are TRBV30 and TRBJ1-5, with TRBD1 as a possible D gene (6 bases). CDR3 size: 13 residues. Germline V gene lookup returns CDR1 GTSNPN and CDR2 SVGIG (reference sequence). Deletions cut 1 base from V and 3 bases from J, with 7 bases between. The CDR3 nucleotides are TGTGCCTGGAGTGGACAGGACAATCAGCCCCAGCATTTT. Translation: CAWSGQDNQPQHF.

V usage is TRBV30 and J usage is TRBJ1-5; 7 positions match TRBD1. CDR1 GTSNPN and CDR2 SVGIG come from the germline V gene (reference sequence). Trimming cost V 2 bases and J 7 bases; bases outside gene matches: 17. The CDR3 spans 17 residues. Here the CDR3 DNA reads TGTGCCTGGAGTAGGGGGCCACCTCACGGCTTGTGGCAGCCCCAGCATTTT. This translates into CAWSRGPPHGLWQPQHF.

This clone was picked up a small number of times. V usage is TRBV6-6 and J usage is TRBJ2-7, with D uncertain. The CDR3 extends over 13 amino acids. Trimming took 0 bases from V and 1 from J, leaving 4 bases between them. Germline CDR1 MNHNY, CDR2 SVGAGI (reference sequence). In DNA form, the CDR3 reads TGTGCCAGCAGTTACTCGAGTTCCTACGAGCAGTACTTC. It is translated as CASSYSSSYEQYF.

This chain's CDR3 is CASSLPGEVTGELFF. The CDR3 DNA follows: TGTGCCAGCAGCCTACCGGGGGAAGTCACCGGGGAGCTGTTTTTT. This chain uses TRBV5-4 with TRBJ2-2; a possible D gene is TRBD2 (6 bases). This CDR3 has 15 amino acids. Trimming removed 4 bases at V and 4 bases at J, with 14 bases between. CDR1 is SGHNT and CDR2 is YYREEE in the germline V gene (reference sequence).

This sequence joins TRBV10-3 and TRBJ1-3; TRBD1 matches at 8 bases. There are 14 residues in the CDR3. Per the germline V gene, CDR1 is ENHRY and CDR2 is SYGVKD. Trimming cost V 6 bases and J 2 bases; bases outside gene matches: 3. The CDR3 is CAISEDRAGNTIYF. Written as DNA, the CDR3 is TGTGCCATCAGCGAGGACAGGGCTGGAAACACCATATATTTT.

The chain links TRBV9 to TRBJ2-3; 9 bases are a match to TRBD1. Per germline, CDR1 SGDLS and CDR2 YYNGEE. The V gene end was trimmed by 0 bases and the J gene end by 9 bases; junction bases not matched to a gene: 5. The CDR3 has 14 residues. CDR3 DNA: TGTGCCAGCAGCGTAGGACAGGGGGATCGAACGCAGTATTTT. It translates to CASSVGQGDRTQYF.

V is TRBV27 and J is TRBJ1-2; TRBD1 matches at 7 bases. Germline V gives CDR1 MNHEY, CDR2 SMNVEV (reference sequence). This CDR3 contains 15 residues. J was trimmed by 2 bases and V by 1 base; bases with no gene match: 4. The CDR3, as DNA: TGTGCCAGCAGTTTATGGGGACAGAAAAACTATGGCTACACCTTC. Encoded protein: CASSLWGQKNYGYTF.

J is TRBJ1-1 and V is TRBV10-2; no reliable D call. Trimming left V 3 bases short and J 0 bases short, with 11 bases between. CDR1 and CDR2 from the germline V gene are WSHSY and SAAADI. The CDR3 sequence is 15 residues long. The CDR3 DNA is TGCGCCAGCAGTGAAGCCAAGACATTGAACACTGAAGCTTTCTTT. Its translation is CASSEAKTLNTEAFF.

The gene calls are TRBV13 and TRBJ1-2, with D possibly being TRBD1 (6 bases). The CDR3 spans 16 residues. CDR1 and CDR2 (germline): PRHDT, FYEKMQ (reference sequence). V was trimmed by 6 bases and J by 0 bases, leaving 17 bases between them. CDR3: CASRTLSGGPNYGYTF. CDR3 nucleotide sequence: TGTGCCAGCAGGACGTTGAGCGGGGGCCCTAACTATGGCTACACCTTC.

This clone has a handful of counts. V and J are TRBV6-1 and TRBJ1-6; TRBD1 is a possible D gene (6 bases). Trimming pared 6 bases from V and 4 bases from J, leaving 13 bases between. CDR1 is MNHNS and CDR2 is SASEGT in the germline V gene. CDR3 length: 15 residues. CDR3: CASRVDRDYNSPLHF. In DNA form, the CDR3 reads TGTGCCAGCAGGGTGGACAGAGATTATAATTCACCCCTCCACTTT.

By sample fraction, this clone is large. The V call is TRBV28, the J call TRBJ2-1, with TRBD2 identical over 7 bases. The CDR3 runs 12 residues. The germline V gene has CDR1 MDHEN and CDR2 SYDVKM. After removal of 3 bases from V and 9 bases from J, the junction contained 2 bases not matched to a gene. CDR3 in DNA: TGTGCCAGCAGTTTCCGCGGGGGTGAGCAGTTCTTC. This sequence encodes CASSFRGGEQFF.

The V gene is TRBV19, the J gene TRBJ2-2; 12 bases agree with TRBD1. The V gene's germline CDR1 is LNHDA and CDR2 SQIVND (reference sequence). The CDR3 has 18 amino acids. The trim removed 0 bases at V and 4 bases at J, leaving 6 bases unmatched. CDR3 DNA sequence: TGTGCCAGTAGTATAGATATAGGGACAGGGGGCATCACCGGGGAGCTGTTTTTT. Translation: CASSIDIGTGGITGELFF.

The CDR3 region is CASRTGVNYGYTF. In DNA, the CDR3 is TGTGCCAGCCGGACAGGGGTGAACTATGGCTACACCTTC. The rearrangement joins TRBV28 to TRBJ1-2, with 9 bases that match TRBD1. The CDR3 consists of 13 residues. CDR1 and CDR2 from the germline V gene are MDHEN and SYDVKM. Losses at the gene ends were 8 bases for V and 2 bases for J; bases not matched to a gene: 3.

The chain carries TRBV5-1 and TRBJ1-3; TRBD1 is a possible D gene (6 bases). The CDR3 runs to 14 residues. Trimming pared 3 bases from V and 3 bases from J, leaving 10 bases between. Germline values: CDR1 SGHRS, CDR2 YFSETQ. CDR3 loop: CASSSTGFGNTIYF. Here the CDR3 DNA reads TGCGCCAGCAGCTCAACAGGGTTTGGAAACACCATATATTTT.

This clone was found once. The V and J genes are TRBV27 and TRBJ2-2; 8 nucleotides align to TRBD2. Germline V gene lookup returns CDR1 MNHEY and CDR2 SMNVEV (reference sequence). Germline trimming cut 2 bases from V and 4 bases from J; bases unmatched to any gene: 0. This CDR3 comprises 14 residues. The CDR3 loop is CASSLGTSTGELFF. CDR3 in DNA: TGTGCCAGCAGTTTAGGGACTAGCACCGGGGAGCTGTTTTTT.

The CDR3 here is CASSYSKGVGGYTF. CDR3 nucleotides: TGTGCCAGCAGTTACTCGAAGGGGGTAGGTGGCTACACCTTC. This chain uses TRBV6-6 with TRBJ1-2; possibly TRBD1 for D (6 bases). V lost 0 bases and J lost 7, with 12 bases in between. CDR1 is MNHNY and CDR2 is SVGAGI in the germline V gene (reference sequence). CDR3 length: 14 amino acids.

V and J are TRBV7-2 and TRBJ2-5; D unresolved. The germline CDR1 and CDR2 sequences are SGHTA and FQGNSA. The ends were cut back, 5 bases at V and 4 bases at J, with 8 bases in the middle. This CDR3 comprises 12 residues. The CDR3 DNA sequence: TGTGCCAGCAGCCCCCCGGGAGAGACCCAGTACTTC. Residues: CASSPPGETQYF.